This entry lists 26 T cell receptor beta chains sequenced from one sample in a study of response to subunit inactivated influenza vaccine. One entry per CDR3 protein results from TCRdb running MiXCR on the RT-PCR reads. The sample has some 600,000 distinct CDR3 sequences, approximately 15% seen once. The specimen was PBMCs from blood, collected roughly 2 weeks before vaccination. The source of these receptors is a middle-aged man who received an inactivated influenza vaccine.

Remarks on this clonotype: A clone one base away is much larger, so this may be a read error. The chain recombines TRBV20-1 with TRBJ2-7; 8 bases map to TRBD1. CDR3 length: 14 amino acids. Germline CDR1 is DFQATT and CDR2 is SNEGSKA (reference sequence). Written as DNA, the CDR3 is TGCAGTGCTTACGACAGGGGCCTTTCCTGCGAGCAGTACTTC. The encoded protein is CSAYDRGLSCEQYF.

The chain employs TRBV20-1 and TRBJ2-7; unclear D gene. The germline V gene encodes CDR1 DFQATT and CDR2 SNEGSKA (reference sequence). The CDR3 extends over 15 amino acids. The V and J ends lost 6 bases and 0 bases respectively, with 18 bases between them. As DNA, the CDR3 is TGCAGTGCAAACGGCCCGCGGTTTACCTCCTACGAGCAGTACTTC. It yields the protein CSANGPRFTSYEQYF.

In its sample, this clonotype was seen a few times. J is TRBJ1-1 and V is TRBV7-8, with D unresolved. Trimming pared 3 bases from V and 1 base from J, leaving 12 bases between. Germline V CDR1 and CDR2: SGHVS, FQNEAQ. The CDR3 length is 15 residues. CDR3 DNA sequence: TGTGCCAGCAGCTTGTCCGACGTGGAGAACACTGAAGCTTTCTTT. Its protein product is CASSLSDVENTEAFF.

This clonotype has more than one count but fewer than ten. The V and J genes are TRBV28 and TRBJ2-1; 10 bases match TRBD2. The CDR3 is 18 amino acids. Germline V gene lookup returns CDR1 MDHEN and CDR2 SYDVKM. The junction had 10 bases not matched to a gene; V was cut back by 4 bases and J by 1 base. CDR3 region: CASSYPRPGLASYNEQFF. CDR3 nucleotide sequence: TGTGCCAGCAGTTACCCTCGACCGGGACTAGCGTCCTACAATGAGCAGTTCTTC.

The J gene is TRBJ1-1, the V gene TRBV6-1; tentative D call: TRBD1 (5 bases). Germline-derived CDR1 and CDR2 are MNHNS and SASEGT. CDR3 length: 15 residues. Trimming cost V 6 bases and J 7 bases, with 21 bases left between them. CDR3 coding DNA: TGTGCCAGCAGCACTCTACCCGACTCCGGGGGTGAAGCTTTCTTT. It encodes CASSTLPDSGGEAFF.

The CDR3 DNA sequence: TGTGCCAGCAGCCACCAGGCGTGGTACCAACGCACAGATACGCAGTATTTT. Protein: CASSHQAWYQRTDTQYF. This chain uses TRBV11-2 with TRBJ2-3; no reliable D call. Trimming took 5 bases from V and 1 from J, leaving 19 bases between them. In germline, CDR1 is SGHAT, CDR2 FQNNGV. This CDR3 has 17 amino acids.

This clonotype turned up a few times. The V gene is TRBV6-1, the J gene TRBJ2-7; D is perhaps TRBD1 (5 bases). Germline V gene sequence: CDR1 MNHNS, CDR2 SASEGT. This CDR3 is built from 13 residues. V was cut by 5 bases and J by 4 bases, with 12 bases left in between. CDR3 coding DNA: TGTGCCAGCAGTCGGACATTCTCTTACGAGCAGTACTTC. Translating gives CASSRTFSYEQYF.

This clonotype was found many times. The chain carries TRBV7-9 and TRBJ2-1; no clear D gene. The CDR3 runs to 15 residues. Germline values: CDR1 SEHNR, CDR2 FQNEAQ (reference sequence). V was clipped by 1 base and J by 4 bases, with 11 bases between them. The CDR3 spells CASSLEHYAYNEQFF. The CDR3 DNA sequence: TGTGCCAGCAGCTTAGAACATTACGCTTACAATGAGCAGTTCTTC.

This clonotype was seen only a few times. The chain joins TRBV20-1 to TRBJ1-2; 7 bases line up with TRBD1. Germline V CDR1 and CDR2: DFQATT, SNEGSKA (reference sequence). J lost 4 bases, V lost 1 base, and 9 bases had no gene match. CDR3 length: 15 amino acids. CDR3 nucleotide sequence: TGCAGTGCTAGAGCTCGACAGGGAATGGTCTATGGCTACACCTTC. Its protein product is CSARARQGMVYGYTF.

This clonotype showed up just a few times. This chain uses TRBV6-5 with TRBJ1-1; 9 bases are shared with TRBD1. With V trimmed by 2 bases and J by 2 bases, 9 bases remained unmatched. Germline V gene data show CDR1 as MNHEY and CDR2 as SVGAGI. The CDR3 has 17 amino acids. CDR3 residues: CASSYPTKGQGNTEAFF. The CDR3 nucleotides read TGTGCCAGCAGTTACCCTACTAAGGGACAGGGAAACACTGAAGCTTTCTTT.

This chain uses TRBV6-5 with TRBJ1-1; TRBD1 aligns across 9 bases. The CDR3 runs to 14 residues. Germline V gene sequence: CDR1 MNHEY, CDR2 SVGAGI. V lost 4 bases and J lost 3; bases outside the gene matches: 3. The CDR3 region is CASSWTGVHTEAFF. CDR3 coding DNA: TGTGCCAGCAGTTGGACAGGGGTTCACACTGAAGCTTTCTTT.

About this clonotype: This may stem from a read error, because a much larger clone lies one nucleotide away. The conserved closing phenylalanine or tryptophan is absent in this CDR3, likely reflecting a read error. The V and J genes are TRBV28 and TRBJ2-7; D is possibly TRBD1 (5 bases). The CDR3 contains 13 residues. The germline gives CDR1 MDHEN, CDR2 SYDVKM. V lost 3 bases and J 2 bases, leaving 8 bases between the germline ends. CDR3: CASSLTDTYEQYI. For the CDR3, the DNA is TGTGCCAGCAGTTTGACAGACACCTACGAGCAGTACATC.

The V gene is TRBV27, the J gene TRBJ1-5; 7 positions agree with TRBD1. Germline V gives CDR1 MNHEY, CDR2 SMNVEV (reference sequence). CDR3 length equals 18 residues. The ends lost 5 bases at V and 0 bases at J; junction bases unmatched: 13. The chain's CDR3 is CASSPTTGTAYSNQPQHF. CDR3 DNA: TGTGCCAGCAGTCCGACAACCGGGACAGCATATAGCAATCAGCCCCAGCATTTT.

This clonotype was counted many times. The V gene is TRBV28, the J gene TRBJ2-4; D is possibly TRBD1 (6 bases). Germline CDR1 is MDHEN and CDR2 is SYDVKM. CDR3 length: 14 amino acids. Trimming removed 1 base at V and 8 bases at J, with 12 bases between. CDR3 region: CASSLLGQGDIQYF. As DNA, the CDR3 is TGTGCCAGCAGTTTATTGGGACAAGGAGACATTCAGTACTTC.

The chain has TRBV5-1 and TRBJ2-1; weak D call: TRBD2 (5 bases). CDR1 is SGHRS and CDR2 is YFSETQ in the germline V gene. CDR3 length: 10 amino acids. V lost 4 bases, J lost 15 bases, and 11 bases lay in between. CDR3 DNA: TGCGCCAGCAGCCCCCGGAGGAGGTTCTTC. Translated, it gives CASSPRRRFF.

Only a few counts were recorded for this clonotype. The V and J genes are TRBV7-9 and TRBJ2-1; D is unclear. The CDR3 runs to 15 residues. Trimming pared 3 bases from V and 0 bases from J, leaving 9 bases between. Germline loops: CDR1 SEHNR, CDR2 FQNEAQ (reference sequence). CDR3 sequence reads: CASSFEEDSYNEQFF. CDR3 sequence (DNA): TGTGCCAGCAGCTTTGAAGAGGACTCCTACAATGAGCAGTTCTTC.

This clonotype appeared a few times. The genes are TRBV29-1 and TRBJ2-1; TRBD2 matches 9 bases. V was pared by 8 bases and J by 2 bases, with 10 bases of the junction left unmatched. The CDR3 consists of 15 residues. Germline V CDR1 and CDR2: SQVTM, ANQGSEA. The CDR3 DNA is TGCAGCACAAACGCGGGGGGGGTTACCTACAATGAGCAGTTCTTC. Amino acids: CSTNAGGVTYNEQFF.

In its sample, this clonotype was seen a few times. The chain recombines TRBV24-1 with TRBJ2-7; 11 nucleotides align to TRBD1. The CDR3 is made up of 18 amino acids. The germline gives CDR1 KGHDR, CDR2 SFDVKD. V lost 8 bases, J lost 2 bases, and 16 bases stayed unmatched. CDR3 in amino acids: CATTTNHRPGQGAYEQYF. The CDR3 nucleotides read TGTGCCACCACCACAAACCACCGCCCGGGACAGGGGGCCTACGAGCAGTACTTC.

J is TRBJ1-5 and V is TRBV29-1; the D gene is possibly TRBD1 (5 bases). From germline, CDR1 is SQVTM and CDR2 ANQGSEA. The CDR3 has 14 amino acids. V shed 4 bases and J shed 4 bases, with 14 bases lying between them. The CDR3 reads CSVATGTDNQPQHF. CDR3 DNA sequence: TGCAGCGTTGCCACTGGGACGGATAATCAGCCCCAGCATTTT. Based on the CDR3 plus reference TRBV29-1 and TRBJ1-5, the full variable domain is SAVISQKPSRDICQRGTSLTIQCQVDSQVTMMFWYRQQPGQSLTLIATANQGSEATYESGFVIDKFPISRPNLTFSTLTVSNMSPEDSSIYLCSVATGTDNQPQHFGDGTRLSIL.

This clonotype was seen a handful of times. This chain connects TRBV12-3 or TRBV12-4 to TRBJ1-4; D uncertain. Trimming removed 6 bases at V and 4 bases at J, with 12 bases between. CDR3 size: 14 residues. The CDR3 reads CASRREVNNEKLFF. As DNA, the CDR3 is TGTGCCAGCAGGCGGGAGGTCAATAATGAAAAACTGTTTTTT.

The rearrangement links TRBV11-2 to TRBJ2-1; D gene ambiguous. Per germline, CDR1 SGHAT and CDR2 FQNNGV. This CDR3 spans 16 amino acids. Between the trimmed V and J ends, which lost 1 base and 6 bases, there was a span of 16 bases. CDR3 amino acids: CASSLGSLRFSNEQFF. Written as DNA, the CDR3 is TGTGCCAGCAGCTTAGGTAGCCTCCGCTTCAGCAATGAGCAGTTCTTC.

The chain couples TRBV4-2 to TRBJ1-5; D is perhaps TRBD1 (6 bases). The germline gives CDR1 LGHNA, CDR2 YNFKEQ. V dropped 2 bases and J dropped 2 bases, with 10 bases sitting between them. This CDR3 comprises 15 residues. The CDR3 DNA follows: TGTGCCAGCAGCCAAAACAACAGGGGCAATCAGCCCCAGCATTTT. It codes for CASSQNNRGNQPQHF.

This clonotype was detected a few times. The V call is TRBV18, the J call TRBJ2-1; 15 nucleotides match TRBD2. The V gene end was trimmed by 0 bases and the J gene end by 9 bases; junction bases not matched to a gene: 9. The CDR3 has 18 amino acids. Germline V gene sequence: CDR1 KGHSH, CDR2 LQKENI. CDR3 bases: TGTGCCAGCTCACCACCCAATCTGGGACTAGCGGGAGGTTCTGAGCAGTTCTTC. Amino acids: CASSPPNLGLAGGSEQFF.

This clonotype was counted many times. This sequence joins TRBV20-1 and TRBJ2-5; no reliable D call. Trimming took off 5 bases at V and 5 bases at J, with 6 bases between the two ends. Germline CDR1 reads DFQATT; CDR2 reads SNEGSKA (reference sequence). The CDR3 is made up of 10 amino acids. In DNA, the CDR3 is TGCAGTGCTGGAGTGGAGACCCAGTACTTC. Translating it yields CSAGVETQYF.

The J gene is TRBJ2-2, the V gene TRBV6-2 or TRBV6-3; the match to TRBD1 covers 7 bases. This CDR3 is 17 amino acids long. V shed 4 bases, J shed 4 bases, and the junction held 12 bases outside the gene matches. Germline V gives CDR1 MNHEY, CDR2 SVGEGT. CDR3 sequence (DNA): TGTGCCAGCAGTTTAAGGGGACAGCTCGCTAGCACCGGGGAGCTGTTTTTT. Translated: CASSLRGQLASTGELFF.

There are a few counts of this clonotype. The chain recombines TRBV5-1 with TRBJ2-3; 11 bases agree with TRBD2. The trim removed 6 bases at V and 1 base at J, leaving 19 bases unmatched. The CDR3 consists of 20 residues. The germline gives CDR1 SGHRS, CDR2 YFSETQ. The CDR3 loop reads CASTASGRPSAQGGTDTQYF. CDR3 DNA: TGCGCCAGCACAGCTAGCGGGAGGCCCTCAGCGCAGGGAGGCACAGATACGCAGTATTTT.